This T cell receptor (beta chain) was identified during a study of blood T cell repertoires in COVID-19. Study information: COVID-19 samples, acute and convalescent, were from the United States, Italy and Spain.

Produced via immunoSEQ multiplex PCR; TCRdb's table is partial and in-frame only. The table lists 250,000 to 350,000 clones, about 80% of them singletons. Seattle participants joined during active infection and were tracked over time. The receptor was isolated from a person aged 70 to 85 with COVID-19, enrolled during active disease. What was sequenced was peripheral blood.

The CDR3 coding sequence is TGTGCCACCATTGCGGGAGAAGTCGCCCACGAGCAGTACTTC. Translated: CATIAGEVAHEQYF. The chain recombines TRBV6-6 with TRBJ2-7, with 7 positions matching TRBD2. From germline, CDR1 is MNHNY and CDR2 SVGAGI (reference sequence). The CDR3 is 14 residues long. Trimming at V came to 10 bases and at J to 5 bases, leaving 14 bases not matched to a gene.